This passage covers 20 T cell receptor beta chains from one sample sequenced in a study of T cell responses to AZD1222 COVID-19 vaccine. Assay used: immunoSEQ multiplex PCR; TCRdb lists only in-frame clones, some missing. The sample records approximately 130,000 clones, more than 85% being singletons. Sequencing was performed on peripheral blood, taken on day 0 of AZD1222 vaccination. All receptors come from an adult in good health.

The rearrangement joins TRBV7-2 to TRBJ2-5, with TRBD2 matching 11 bases. The CDR3 runs to 18 residues. Trimming cost V 0 bases and J 5 bases; bases outside gene matches: 11. CDR1 is SGHTA, CDR2 FQGNSA, per germline. CDR3 sequence reads: CASSLAMGLAGGGETQYF. Here the CDR3 DNA reads TGTGCCAGCAGCTTAGCTATGGGGCTAGCGGGAGGTGGGGAGACCCAGTACTTC.

V and J are TRBV25-1 and TRBJ1-5; D gene ambiguous. Per germline, CDR1 MGHDK and CDR2 SYGVNS. V lost 6 bases, J lost 0 bases, and 9 bases lay in between. This CDR3 is 14 amino acids long. The CDR3 nucleotides are TGTGCCAGCAGCGAGTGGGGTAGCAATCAGCCCCAGCATTTT. This encodes CASSEWGSNQPQHF. Complete variable domain (other parts from reference TRBV25-1 and TRBJ1-5): EADIYQTPRYLVIGTGKKITLECSQTMGHDKMYWYQQDPGMELHLIHYSYGVNSTEKGDLSSESTVSRIRTEHFPLTLESARPSHTSQYLCASSEWGSNQPQHFGDGTRLSIL.

The chain recombines TRBV5-1 with TRBJ1-2; 9 bases align to TRBD1. Trimming removed 2 bases from V and 6 bases from J; junction bases left unmatched: 11. The CDR3 loop spans 16 amino acids. Germline assignment: CDR1 SGHRS and CDR2 YFSETQ. The chain's CDR3 is CASSLQSARTGDGYTF. The CDR3 DNA is TGCGCCAGCAGCTTACAGAGCGCCCGGACAGGGGATGGCTACACCTTC.

The gene calls are TRBV4-3 and TRBJ1-3; D is unresolved. The V end was cut by 1 base, the J end by 0 bases, with 16 bases between. The germline gives CDR1 LGHNA, CDR2 YSLEER. This CDR3 is built from 18 residues. The CDR3 loop is CASSQVRKPRLSGNTIYF. The CDR3 DNA follows: TGCGCCAGCAGCCAAGTAAGAAAGCCCCGTCTCTCTGGAAACACCATATATTTT.

Worth noting for this clone: One junction end does not reproduce the germline sequence, and a read error may be involved. J is TRBJ1-4 and V is TRBV5-6, with TRBD1 matching over 11 bases. Germline V CDR1 and CDR2: SGHDT, YYEEEE. The CDR3 extends over 13 amino acids. The DNA for the CDR3 is TGTGCCAGCAGCTTGGCCACTGGACAGGGGGCCCTTTTT. This gives the protein CASSLATGQGALF.

V usage is TRBV7-9 and J usage is TRBJ1-6; D ambiguous. V lost 5 bases to trimming and J lost 10 bases, with 18 bases between them. The CDR3 totals 15 residues. Germline-derived CDR1 and CDR2 are SEHNR and FQNEAQ (reference sequence). For the CDR3, the DNA is TGTGCCAGCAGCGACGGGCTCCGGGGATCCTCACCCCTCCACTTT. As protein: CASSDGLRGSSPLHF.

The CDR3 region is CASSAGTVQEQYF. CDR3 coding DNA: TGTGCCAGCAGCGCCGGGACAGTTCAGGAGCAGTACTTC. This chain connects TRBV9 to TRBJ2-7; TRBD1 matches 7 bases. V was clipped by 3 bases and J by 7 bases; unmatched bases: 7. Germline CDR1 reads SGDLS; CDR2 reads YYNGEE. The CDR3 consists of 13 residues.

CDR3 sequence reads: CASSPPGDTEAFF. Here the CDR3 DNA reads TGTGCCAGCAGCCCTCCCGGGGATACTGAAGCTTTCTTT. J is TRBJ1-1 and V is TRBV6-1; D gene ambiguous. V gave up 6 bases and J gave up 5 bases, with 13 bases separating them. Germline V CDR1 and CDR2: MNHNS, SASEGT. The CDR3 extends over 13 amino acids.

V and J are TRBV4-1 and TRBJ1-2; D unclear. CDR3 length: 12 residues. The V gene lost 3 bases and the J gene lost 1 base, with 3 bases spanning the gap. Germline V gene lookup returns CDR1 MGHRA and CDR2 YSYEKL. The CDR3 loop is CASSQGNYGYTF. The CDR3, as DNA: TGCGCCAGCAGCCAGGGTAACTATGGCTACACCTTC.

About this clone: The junction shows a germline mismatch at one end, possibly a read error. The chain carries TRBV28 and TRBJ2-3, with a weak D call TRBD2 (5 bases). Germline V gene sequence: CDR1 MDHEN, CDR2 SYDVKM. There are 13 residues in the CDR3. CDR3 amino acids: CASRLFRGDTQYF. The CDR3 bases are TGTGCCAGCAGATTATTCCGCGGGGATACGCAGTATTTT.

This clone showed up just once. This chain uses TRBV7-2 with TRBJ1-3; D gene unclear. V lost 5 bases and J 2 bases, leaving 16 bases between the germline ends. Germline V gene data show CDR1 as SGHTA and CDR2 as FQGNSA. This CDR3 spans 16 amino acids. The CDR3 sequence is CASSRHPESTGNTIYF. DNA of the CDR3: TGTGCCAGCAGCCGCCACCCCGAGTCCACTGGAAACACCATATATTTT. Combining the CDR3 with reference TRBV7-2 and TRBJ1-3 gives the whole variable domain GAGVSQSPSNKVTEKGKDVELRCDPISGHTALYWYRQSLGQGLEFLIYFQGNSAPDKSGLPSDRFSAERTGGSVSTLTIQRTQQEDSAVYLCASSRHPESTGNTIYFGEGSWLTVV.

V and J are TRBV25-1 and TRBJ2-7, with 8 nucleotides matching TRBD1. The V gene's germline CDR1 is MGHDK and CDR2 SYGVNS. The CDR3 covers 17 residues. V shed 0 bases and J 0 bases; nucleotides not matched to a gene: 7. CDR3 loop: CASSEYTGGTSSYEQYF. CDR3 sequence (DNA): TGTGCCAGCAGTGAATATACAGGGGGGACCTCCTCCTACGAGCAGTACTTC.

The chain carries TRBV7-9 and TRBJ1-1; D call uncertain. Germline V lookup: CDR1 SEHNR, CDR2 FQNEAQ (reference sequence). Trimming stripped 3 bases from V and 5 bases from J, with 19 bases between. The CDR3 loop spans 16 amino acids. CDR3: CASSLEDYLYGTEAFF. DNA for the CDR3: TGTGCCAGCAGCTTGGAGGACTATCTATACGGGACTGAAGCTTTCTTT.

The CDR3 DNA reads TGCGCCAGCAGCTTAACAGGGGGCGCCGGGGAGACCCAGTACTTC. Protein product: CASSLTGGAGETQYF. V and J are TRBV5-1 and TRBJ2-5, with TRBD1 identical over 9 bases. J lost 5 bases, V lost 2 bases, and 7 bases had no gene match. Germline CDR1 and CDR2: SGHRS and YFSETQ. The CDR3 sequence is 15 residues long.

There are a few counts of this clone. This chain joins TRBV28 and TRBJ2-5, with D hard to call. Deletions cut 4 bases from V and 4 bases from J, with 13 bases between. CDR1 is MDHEN and CDR2 is SYDVKM in the germline V gene. The CDR3 covers 14 residues. The CDR3 protein is CASSSRRWGETQYF. CDR3 nucleotides: TGTGCCAGCAGTTCAAGGAGATGGGGAGAGACCCAGTACTTC.

The V gene is TRBV28, the J gene TRBJ2-4; no firm D call. V lost 5 bases, J lost 6 bases, and 8 bases lay in between. The germline V gene encodes CDR1 MDHEN and CDR2 SYDVKM. The CDR3 has 12 amino acids. CDR3 amino acids: CASSPQRNIQYF. The CDR3 DNA is TGTGCCAGCAGTCCACAGAGAAACATTCAGTACTTC.

V and J are TRBV3-1 (or the pseudogene TRBV3-2) and TRBJ2-6, with 11 bases aligning to TRBD2. Germline lookup yields CDR1 LGHDT and CDR2 YNNKEL (reference sequence). J was trimmed by 0 bases and V by 3 bases; bases with no gene match: 13. This CDR3 spans 21 amino acids. CDR3 in DNA: TGTGCCAGCAGCCAGTATTCTGAGACCGGACTAGCGGGCTCTGGGGCCAACGTCCTGACTTTC. Its translation: CASSQYSETGLAGSGANVLTF.

The chain joins TRBV5-1 to TRBJ1-2; no firm D call. CDR3 size: 14 residues. Per germline, CDR1 SGHRS and CDR2 YFSETQ. V was cut by 2 bases and J by 8 bases, with 16 bases left in between. CDR3 sequence reads: CASSLGRSANGYTF. The CDR3 nucleotides are TGCGCCAGCAGCTTAGGTAGGTCGGCTAACGGCTACACCTTC.

The chain has TRBV19 and TRBJ1-1, with D tentatively TRBD1 (5 bases). Germline V gene data show CDR1 as LNHDA and CDR2 as SQIVND (reference sequence). V was clipped by 2 bases and J by 1 base, with 5 bases between them. The CDR3 is 13 residues long. The CDR3 spells CASSIQGNTEAFF. The CDR3, as DNA: TGTGCCAGTAGTATACAGGGGAACACTGAAGCTTTCTTT.

V usage is TRBV30 and J usage is TRBJ2-1; the D is unclear. Germline V gives CDR1 GTSNPN, CDR2 SVGIG (reference sequence). CDR3 length equals 11 residues. V was clipped by 2 bases and J by 6 bases, with 5 bases between them. This CDR3 is CAWSFINEQFF. As DNA, the CDR3 is TGTGCCTGGAGTTTTATCAATGAGCAGTTCTTC.